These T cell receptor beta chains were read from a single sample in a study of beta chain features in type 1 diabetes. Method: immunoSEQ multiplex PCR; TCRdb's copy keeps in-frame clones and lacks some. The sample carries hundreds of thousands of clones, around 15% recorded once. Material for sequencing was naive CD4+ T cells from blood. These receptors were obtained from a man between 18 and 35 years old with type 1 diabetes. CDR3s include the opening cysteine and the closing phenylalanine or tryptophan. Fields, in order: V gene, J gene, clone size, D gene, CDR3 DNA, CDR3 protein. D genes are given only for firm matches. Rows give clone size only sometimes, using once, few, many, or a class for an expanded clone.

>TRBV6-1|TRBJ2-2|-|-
TGTGCCAGCAGTTCGGACAACACCGGGGAGCTGTTTTTT
CASSSDNTGELFF
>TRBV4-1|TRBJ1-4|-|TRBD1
TGCGCCAGCAGCCAGTCGAAAAAGGGGACAGGGGCAACTAATGAAAAACTGTTTTTT
CASSQSKKGTGATNEKLFF
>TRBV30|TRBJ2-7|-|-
TGTGCCTGGAGTAAAAGATCCCCAGTGAGGGAGCAGTACTTC
CAWSKRSPVREQYF
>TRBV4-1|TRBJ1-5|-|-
TGCGCCAGCAGCCAAGATCGGCCGGGGAATCAGCCCCAGCATTTT
CASSQDRPGNQPQHF
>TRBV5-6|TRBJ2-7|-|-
TGTGCCAGCAGCTTGTATGTTTTGGGGCACGACGAGCAGTACTTC
CASSLYVLGHDEQYF
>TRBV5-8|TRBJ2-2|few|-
TGTGCCAGCAGCTTGGGGCAGTGGTACGGGGAGCTGTTTTTT
CASSLGQWYGELFF
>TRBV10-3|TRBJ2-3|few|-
TGTGCCATCAGTGAGTCCAGGGAGGATACGCAGTATTTT
CAISESREDTQYF
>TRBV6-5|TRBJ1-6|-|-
TGTGCCAGTAGGGAAACCTATAATTCACCCCTCCACTTT
CASRETYNSPLHF
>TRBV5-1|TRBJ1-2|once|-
TGCGCCAGCAGCTTGGAGAGCAGGGACGCGGCTCACCTGAACTATGGCTACACCTTC
CASSLESRDAAHLNYGYTF
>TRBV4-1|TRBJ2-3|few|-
TGCGCCAGCAGCCAGCCGGGGGGCCCCGATACGCAGTATTTT
CASSQPGGPDTQYF
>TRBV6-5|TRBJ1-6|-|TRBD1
TGTGCCAGCAGTGGGGACAGGGGATCACCCCTCCACTTT
CASSGDRGSPLHF
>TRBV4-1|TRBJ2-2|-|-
TGCGCCAGCAGCTCGAGAGGGGAAGCGAACACCGGGGAGCTGTTTTTT
CASSSRGEANTGELFF
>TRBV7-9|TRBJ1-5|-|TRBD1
TGTGCCAGCAGCCCCGGGACAGGGTCGGATGCATATCAGCCCCAGCATTTT
CASSPGTGSDAYQPQHF
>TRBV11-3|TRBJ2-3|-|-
TGTGCCAGCAGCTTGGGAGATTCGACAGATAGCACAGATACGCAGTATTTT
CASSLGDSTDSTDTQYF
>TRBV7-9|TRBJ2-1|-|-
TGTGCCAGCAGCGAAAAATCCCGGGTCCTCAATGAGCAGTTCTTC
CASSEKSRVLNEQFF
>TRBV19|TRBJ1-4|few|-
TGTGCCAGTAGCCCGGGGACCTCAACTAATGAAAAACTGTTTTTT
CASSPGTSTNEKLFF
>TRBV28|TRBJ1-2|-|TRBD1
TGTGCCACACGTAGGGGACAGGGTCCCTTCTATGGCTACACCTTC
CATRRGQGPFYGYTF
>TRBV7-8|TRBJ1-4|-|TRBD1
TGTGCCAGCAGCCCTTACTCAGGGGGAAATGAAAAACTGTTTTTT
CASSPYSGGNEKLFF
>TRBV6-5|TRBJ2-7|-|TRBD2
TGTGCCAGCAGTTACTGGCGGGGAGGGTACGAGCAGTACTTC
CASSYWRGGYEQYF
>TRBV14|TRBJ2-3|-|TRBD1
TGTGCCAGCAGCTCCTGGACAGGGAACACAGATACGCAGTATTTT
CASSSWTGNTDTQYF
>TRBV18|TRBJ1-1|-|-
TGTGCCAGCTCATCCCCTGGACAAGAAGCTTTCTTT
CASSSPGQEAFF
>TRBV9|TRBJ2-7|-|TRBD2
TGTGCCAGCAGCGTAGAGGCGACTAGCGGGGTTGTCGAGCAGTACTTC
CASSVEATSGVVEQYF
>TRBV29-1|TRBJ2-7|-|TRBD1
TGCAGCGTTGTGGAGGACAGGGCCTCCTACGAGCAGTACTTC
CSVVEDRASYEQYF
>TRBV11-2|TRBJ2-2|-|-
TGTGCCAGCAGCTTAGATCCATCGGGCACCGGGGAGCTGTTTTTT
CASSLDPSGTGELFF
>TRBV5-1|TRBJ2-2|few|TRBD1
TGCGCCAGCAGCAGGGACAGGGGCAACACCGGGGAGCTGTTTTTT
CASSRDRGNTGELFF
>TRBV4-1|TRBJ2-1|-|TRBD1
TGCGCCAGCAGCCAAAAGGGACAGGGGAATGAGCAGTTCTTC
CASSQKGQGNEQFF
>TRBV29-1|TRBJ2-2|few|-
TGCAGCGTTGACCGGGACCCGAACACCGGGGAGCTGTTTTTT
CSVDRDPNTGELFF
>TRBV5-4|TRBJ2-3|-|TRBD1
TGTGCCAGCAGCCTCCGGACAGGGAAGGCAGATACGCAGTATTTT
CASSLRTGKADTQYF
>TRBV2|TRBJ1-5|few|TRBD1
TGTGCCAGCCAGGGGGGGTGGAATCAGCCCCAGCATTTT
CASQGGWNQPQHF
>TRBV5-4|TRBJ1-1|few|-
TGTGCCAGCAACAGACCGGGGACTGAAGCTTTCTTT
CASNRPGTEAFF
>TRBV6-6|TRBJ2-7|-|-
TGTGCCACCGCTGCGGGGATCTCCTACGAGCAGTACTTC
CATAAGISYEQYF
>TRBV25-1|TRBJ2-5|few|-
TGTGCCAGCAGTGACCCCATTGGGGGCGGGGAGACCCAGTACTTC
CASSDPIGGGETQYF
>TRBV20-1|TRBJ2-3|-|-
TGCAGTGCTAGCGCGATTACGCAGTATTTT
CSASAITQYF
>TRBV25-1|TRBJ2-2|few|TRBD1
TGTGCCAGCAGTGAGCTTGGGACAGGGGTCACCGGGGAGCTGTTTTTT
CASSELGTGVTGELFF
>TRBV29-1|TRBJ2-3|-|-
TGCAGCGTTCCGGGACGACGGATTGGCACAGATACGCAGTATTTT
CSVPGRRIGTDTQYF
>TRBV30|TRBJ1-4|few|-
TGTGCCTGGAGTTTAAGAGCAACTAATGAAAAACTGTTTTTT
CAWSLRATNEKLFF
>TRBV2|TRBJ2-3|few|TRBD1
TGTGCCAGACAACAGGGGACCACAGATACGCAGTATTTT
CARQQGTTDTQYF
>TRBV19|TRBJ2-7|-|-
TGTGCCAGTAGTAACCAGTTCCACTACGAGCAGTACTTC
CASSNQFHYEQYF
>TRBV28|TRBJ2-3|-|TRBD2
TGTGCCAGCAGCCCTCTAGCGGGACCCATCGATACGCAGTATTTT
CASSPLAGPIDTQYF
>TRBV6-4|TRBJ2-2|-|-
TGTGCCAGCAGTAGGTGGGCGGCGATCGCGAACACCGGGGAGCTGTTTTTT
CASSRWAAIANTGELFF
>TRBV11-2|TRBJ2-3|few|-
TGTGCCAGCAGCTCCGTGGGTACCTCCCCCACAGATACGCAGTATTTT
CASSSVGTSPTDTQYF